This T cell receptor beta chain was sequenced during a study of blood T cell repertoires in COVID-19. The overall study: Collection of acute and convalescent COVID-19 samples took place in the United States, Italy and Spain.

Per the germline V gene, CDR1 is SGHRS and CDR2 is YFSETQ. Trimming took 5 bases from V and 0 from J, leaving 12 bases between them. This CDR3 comprises 15 residues. Per the authors' pipeline: The assay estimated nucleated cells by amplifying reference gene primers. Clones were read by immunoSEQ multiplex PCR, and TCRdb kept only the in-frame ones, dropping some. V and J calls and clone size are as listed in that table; D and trimming were resolved from the DNA. The sample has about 200,000 clones; 84% are singletons. The sample consisted of peripheral blood. This TCR was recovered from a woman in her 70s with active or convalescent COVID-19. The V and J genes are TRBV5-1 and TRBJ1-3; D ambiguous. The CDR3 sequence: CASSRGGISGNTIYF. The CDR3 bases are TGCGCCAGCAGTCGAGGCGGAATCTCTGGAAACACCATATATTTT.